A selection of T cell receptor beta chains follows, all from one sample in a study of cytomegalovirus exposure and HLA in healthy donors. The method was immunoSEQ multiplex PCR; TCRdb's version includes in-frame clones alone and lacks a portion of them. There are about 150,000 clones in the sample; around 80% occur only once, and almost 2.5% lies in the top ten. Sequencing used PBMCs. Receptors originate from a boy under 10 years old in good health and CMV-seronegative. The CDR3 runs from the conserved cysteine through the conserved F or W. A D gene is named only where the DNA matches it firmly. Size is omitted from some rows. Given values are once, few, many or a class for expanded clones.

J,length,D,V,size,DNA,CDR3
TRBJ2-7,16,TRBD2,TRBV7-9,NA,TGTGCCAGCAGCCCTCAGGGAGGGAGGGCCTTGTACGAGCAGTACTTC,CASSPQGGRALYEQYF
TRBJ2-7,15,TRBD1,TRBV5-8,NA,TGTGCCAGCAGTCCCGCCACAGGGGTGGGCTACGAGCAGTACTTC,CASSPATGVGYEQYF
TRBJ2-3,17,NA,TRBV6-1,NA,TGTGCCAGCAGTGAAGCGCAGGGCGGGGGCCCGACAGATACGCAGTATTTT,CASSEAQGGGPTDTQYF
TRBJ1-3,14,NA,TRBV5-1,NA,TGCGCCAGCAGCTTGGGGACAGACGGAAACACCATATATTTT,CASSLGTDGNTIYF
TRBJ1-4,15,TRBD1,TRBV12-5,NA,TGTGCTAGTGGTTTGATTGGACAGGGAAATGAAAAACTGTTTTTT,CASGLIGQGNEKLFF
TRBJ1-5,15,NA,TRBV6-5,NA,TGTGCCAGCAGCCGCGGAGGCAGTACTAATCAGCCCCAGCATTTT,CASSRGGSTNQPQHF
TRBJ1-5,18,TRBD1,TRBV9,NA,TGTGCCAGCAGCGTAGGGGACAGGGGGTACGGCAGCAATCAGCCCCAGCATTTT,CASSVGDRGYGSNQPQHF
TRBJ1-1,12,NA,TRBV7-9,few,TGTGCCAGCAGCTTAGTGACAGCTGAAGCTTTCTTT,CASSLVTAEAFF
TRBJ2-1,12,NA,TRBV11-3,NA,TGTGCCAGCAGCTTTGGCGGGTATGAGCAGTTCTTC,CASSFGGYEQFF
TRBJ1-5,15,TRBD1,TRBV6-5,few,TGTGCCAGCAGTTACTCCGGACAGGGACATCAGCCCCAGCATTTT,CASSYSGQGHQPQHF
TRBJ2-1,11,NA,TRBV7-9,NA,TGTGCCAGCAGCGAACTCAATGAGCAGTTCTTC,CASSELNEQFF
TRBJ2-5,15,NA,TRBV10-3,NA,TGTGCCATCAGTGAGGGGGACTCATTACAAGAGACCCAGTACTTC,CAISEGDSLQETQYF
TRBJ1-2,13,TRBD1,TRBV7-9,NA,TGTGCCAGCAGCTTAACAGGGGGTGATGGCTACACCTTC,CASSLTGGDGYTF
TRBJ1-2,14,NA,TRBV5-1,NA,TGCGCCAGCAGCCCCAGTACAGCTTTCTATGGCTACACCTTC,CASSPSTAFYGYTF
TRBJ1-1,14,TRBD1,TRBV7-3,NA,TGTGCCAGCAGCTCCCAGGGGGCAGGAACTGAAGCTTTCTTT,CASSSQGAGTEAFF
TRBJ2-5,15,TRBD2,TRBV2,NA,TGTGCCAGCAGTGCTCCGGGGGGTAACCAAGAGACCCAGTACTTC,CASSAPGGNQETQYF
TRBJ1-5,13,NA,TRBV10-1,once,TGCGCCAGCAGTGGACAGGTCAATCAGCCCCAGCATTTT,CASSGQVNQPQHF
TRBJ2-3,15,TRBD2,TRBV7-3,NA,TGTGCCAGCAGCTCGCCGGGACTAAGCACAGATACGCAGTATTTT,CASSSPGLSTDTQYF
TRBJ2-3,13,NA,TRBV7-3,NA,TGTGCCAGCAGCTTCAGTCTCACAGATACGCAGTATTTT,CASSFSLTDTQYF
TRBJ1-2,15,TRBD1,TRBV4-3,NA,TGCGCCAGCAGCCAAGCGACAGGGGAGGGCTATGGCTACACCTTC,CASSQATGEGYGYTF
TRBJ2-1,16,NA,TRBV29-1,NA,TGCAGCGTGGGGGGTTGGGACAGCCTCGACTACAATGAGCAGTTCTTC,CSVGGWDSLDYNEQFF
TRBJ2-5,16,TRBD1,TRBV19,once,TGTGCCAGTAGTATACCCCCGGACAGGGGACAAGAGACCCAGTACTTC,CASSIPPDRGQETQYF
TRBJ1-4,12,TRBD1,TRBV28,NA,TGTGCCACCGGGACAGGGACTGAAAAACTGTTTTTT,CATGTGTEKLFF
TRBJ1-1,14,NA,TRBV5-8,NA,TGTGCCAGCAGCTTGGTACAGTTGAACACTGACGCTTTCTTT,CASSLVQLNTDAFF
TRBJ1-4,18,NA,TRBV5-4,NA,TGTGCCAGCACCCCGCCATGGGGAGATATTGGGTACCATGAAAAACTGTTTTTT,CASTPPWGDIGYHEKLFF
TRBJ1-1,16,TRBD1,TRBV9,once,TGTGCCAGCAGCGGGTACCGGGACAGGGTATCGGTCGAAGCTTTCTTT,CASSGYRDRVSVEAFF
TRBJ1-2,10,NA,TRBV6-1,NA,TGTGCCAGCGTAAATTTAGGCTACACCTTC,CASVNLGYTF
TRBJ1-2,14,TRBD1,TRBV6-1,NA,TGTGCCAGCAGTACGGACAGGGTAGGCTATGGCTACACCTTC,CASSTDRVGYGYTF
TRBJ2-3,15,TRBD2,TRBV6-5,NA,TGTGCCAGCAGTTCTAGCGGGGGGGCCGCAGATACGCAGTATTTT,CASSSSGGAADTQYF
TRBJ2-1,18,TRBD2,TRBV4-2,NA,TGTGCCAGCAGCCCAAATTGCCTCGGGACTAGCGGGGTCTATGAGCAGTTCTTC,CASSPNCLGTSGVYEQFF
TRBJ2-5,15,TRBD2,TRBV4-2,NA,TGTGCCAGCAAGGCTAGCGGGAGAGTGGCGGAGACCCAGTACTTC,CASKASGRVAETQYF
TRBJ2-7,12,NA,TRBV2,NA,TGTGCCAGCAGCCGAAGGATGGGCGAGCAGTACTTC,CASSRRMGEQYF
TRBJ2-5,13,NA,TRBV6-5,NA,TGTGCCAGCAGTTACTCTGGCTCCGAGACCCAGTACTTC,CASSYSGSETQYF
TRBJ2-5,15,TRBD1,TRBV27,NA,TGTGCCAGCAGCCCTCTCGGGACAGCCCAAGAGACCCAGTACTTC,CASSPLGTAQETQYF
TRBJ1-2,15,NA,TRBV19,NA,TGTGCCAGTAGTCCTCTTTCGGCAGGGAACGGTGGCTACACCTTC,CASSPLSAGNGGYTF
TRBJ2-3,16,TRBD2,TRBV11-2,NA,TGTGCCAGCAGCTTAGTCGTCGGGGGGGCCGGAGATACGCAGTATTTT,CASSLVVGGAGDTQYF
TRBJ1-1,13,NA,TRBV4-3,NA,TGCGCCAGCAGCCTAACACAGAACACTGAAGCTTTCTTT,CASSLTQNTEAFF
TRBJ2-7,17,NA,TRBV30,once,TGTGCCTGGAGTCGAAAACCTCGCCTGGGGAGCTCCTACGAGCAGTACTTC,CAWSRKPRLGSSYEQYF
TRBJ2-1,17,NA,TRBV4-3,NA,TGCGCCAGCAGCCAAGATCGCGCTAGCGCCATCAACAATGAGCAGTTCTTC,CASSQDRASAINNEQFF